The entry that follows covers one TCR beta chain sequence. Antigen: not known. The data stem from a study of liver allograft versus peripheral blood T cells. Study details: Graft-liver T cell receptor repertoires were compared against recipient peripheral blood repertoires. Study-level findings and limits: Liver allograft and peripheral blood T cell receptor repertoires reportedly differed.

This CDR3 is built from 11 residues. J gave up 12 bases and V 0 bases, and 2 bases lay outside the gene matches. Germline loops: CDR1 SGHDT, CDR2 YYEEEE. TCRdb fed the reads into MiXCR, producing one record per CDR3 protein. The table includes some 9,200 distinct CDR3 sequences, roughly 26% detected once. The V gene is TRBV5-6, the J gene TRBJ2-5; 7 bases agree with TRBD1. This TCR came from a human patient who had a liver transplant. Some T cells could come from the graft donor. The CDR3 reads CASSLVGTEYF. For the CDR3, the DNA is TGTGCCAGCAGCTTGGTTGGGACAGAGTACTTC.